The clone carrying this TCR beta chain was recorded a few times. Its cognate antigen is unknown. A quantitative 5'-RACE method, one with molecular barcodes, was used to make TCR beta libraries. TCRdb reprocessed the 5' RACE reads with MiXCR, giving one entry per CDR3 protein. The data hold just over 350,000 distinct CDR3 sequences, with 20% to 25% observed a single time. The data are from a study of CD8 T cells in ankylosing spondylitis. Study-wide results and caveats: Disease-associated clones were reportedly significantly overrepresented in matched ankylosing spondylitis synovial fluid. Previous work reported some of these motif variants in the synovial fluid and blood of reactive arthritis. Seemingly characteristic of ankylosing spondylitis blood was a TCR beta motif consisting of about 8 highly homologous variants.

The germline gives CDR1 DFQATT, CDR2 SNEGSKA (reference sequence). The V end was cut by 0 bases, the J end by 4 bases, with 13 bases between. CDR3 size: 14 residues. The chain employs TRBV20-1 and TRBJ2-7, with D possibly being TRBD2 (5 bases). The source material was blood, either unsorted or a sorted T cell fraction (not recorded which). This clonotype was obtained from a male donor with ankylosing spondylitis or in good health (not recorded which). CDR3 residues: CSARDFKRSYEQYF. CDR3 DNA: TGCAGTGCTAGAGATTTCAAGCGGTCATACGAGCAGTACTTC.